A selection of T cell receptor beta chains follows, all from one sample in a study of T cells expressing NK-cell markers. Each CDR3 protein gets one entry in TCRdb, which reprocessed the 5' RACE reads and gives no DNA. The sample has 20,000 to 25,000 distinct CDR3 sequences. Sequencing input: blood T cells: a sorted CD56 or NKG2C T cell subset, CD4+ or CD8+ T cells, or bulk PBMC T cells (not recorded which). The receptors originated from a man aged 18-70 years in good health. The CDR3 runs from the conserved cysteine through the conserved F or W. Fields, in order: V gene, J gene, CDR3 protein.

V gene: TRBV6-1
J gene: TRBJ2-7
CDR3 protein: CASSETPARAVYEQYF

V gene: TRBV18
J gene: TRBJ2-3
CDR3 protein: CASSRRQGSADTQYF

V gene: TRBV28
J gene: TRBJ1-5
CDR3 protein: CASSSRGRQGAQHF

V gene: TRBV5-1
J gene: TRBJ2-7
CDR3 protein: CASSPGPFSSYEQYF

V gene: TRBV29-1
J gene: TRBJ2-1
CDR3 protein: CSVGRGAAYNEQFF

V gene: TRBV2
J gene: TRBJ2-5
CDR3 protein: CASSAMEETQYF

V gene: TRBV20-1
J gene: TRBJ1-4
CDR3 protein: CSARAVGFNEKLFF

V gene: TRBV6-2/TRBV6-3
J gene: TRBJ2-1
CDR3 protein: CATKGASGGASSYNEQFF

V gene: TRBV5-4
J gene: TRBJ2-3
CDR3 protein: CASSLVVSGDTQYF

V gene: TRBV12-3/TRBV12-4
J gene: TRBJ1-6
CDR3 protein: CASSLAGTGTSPLHF

V gene: TRBV5-1
J gene: TRBJ2-7
CDR3 protein: CASSRDRASEQYF

V gene: TRBV25-1
J gene: TRBJ2-6
CDR3 protein: CASSEGVNILTF

V gene: TRBV7-9
J gene: TRBJ2-3
CDR3 protein: CASLSWADTQYF

V gene: TRBV12-3/TRBV12-4
J gene: TRBJ2-1
CDR3 protein: CASSSGASNEQFF

V gene: TRBV6-1
J gene: TRBJ1-4
CDR3 protein: CASSAIPGAGNEKLFF

V gene: TRBV6-1
J gene: TRBJ2-5
CDR3 protein: CASSAGTSGFGETQYF

V gene: TRBV6-7
J gene: TRBJ2-7
CDR3 protein: CASPPGRGRVGDEQYF

V gene: TRBV11-2
J gene: TRBJ2-3
CDR3 protein: CASSPRGTSTDTQYF

V gene: TRBV6-1
J gene: TRBJ2-5
CDR3 protein: CASTASGLLQETQYF

V gene: TRBV27
J gene: TRBJ2-1
CDR3 protein: CASSFGTELYNEQFF

V gene: TRBV20-1
J gene: TRBJ2-5
CDR3 protein: CSARDTAGLGWTQYF

V gene: TRBV7-2
J gene: TRBJ2-1
CDR3 protein: CASSVSGGFRNEQFF

V gene: TRBV14
J gene: TRBJ2-3
CDR3 protein: CASSPRGDTDTQYF

V gene: TRBV6-2/TRBV6-3
J gene: TRBJ2-2
CDR3 protein: CASSFTGNTGELFF

V gene: TRBV13
J gene: TRBJ2-1
CDR3 protein: CASSLSWDRGYNEQFF

V gene: TRBV5-6
J gene: TRBJ1-1
CDR3 protein: CASSSVGGNTEAFF

V gene: TRBV6-1
J gene: TRBJ2-1
CDR3 protein: CASSGTLPVNEQFF

V gene: TRBV3-1
J gene: TRBJ2-1
CDR3 protein: CASSLQVTEQFF

V gene: TRBV11-2
J gene: TRBJ1-2
CDR3 protein: CASSSQTGWNGYTF

V gene: TRBV5-1
J gene: TRBJ2-7
CDR3 protein: CASSLAPGRRGNEQYF

V gene: TRBV6-2/TRBV6-3
J gene: TRBJ1-1
CDR3 protein: CASSYSVGQGATEAFF

V gene: TRBV20-1
J gene: TRBJ2-7
CDR3 protein: CSASAGGDPYEQYF

V gene: TRBV6-4
J gene: TRBJ2-1
CDR3 protein: CASSESPGTSYNEQFF

V gene: TRBV4-1
J gene: TRBJ1-6
CDR3 protein: CASSQEVRQGLRNSPLHF

V gene: TRBV12-3/TRBV12-4
J gene: TRBJ2-1
CDR3 protein: CASTVSGRAWNEQFF

V gene: TRBV3-1
J gene: TRBJ2-5
CDR3 protein: CASSQSQATQYF

V gene: TRBV5-6
J gene: TRBJ2-6
CDR3 protein: CASTKTGTGANVLTF

V gene: TRBV6-2/TRBV6-3
J gene: TRBJ2-7
CDR3 protein: CATTRTGGYEQYF

V gene: TRBV3-1
J gene: TRBJ2-5
CDR3 protein: CASVVPGQETQYF

V gene: TRBV13
J gene: TRBJ2-7
CDR3 protein: CASSLNSEQYF

V gene: TRBV9
J gene: TRBJ2-3
CDR3 protein: CASSAGGGSTDTQYF

V gene: TRBV12-3/TRBV12-4
J gene: TRBJ1-4
CDR3 protein: CASGRRRNEKLFF

V gene: TRBV20-1
J gene: TRBJ2-1
CDR3 protein: CSASRWGLADEQFF

V gene: TRBV29-1
J gene: TRBJ2-3
CDR3 protein: CSVESGVGTDTQYF

V gene: TRBV20-1
J gene: TRBJ2-7
CDR3 protein: CSARSSREASYEQYF

V gene: TRBV6-2/TRBV6-3
J gene: TRBJ1-1
CDR3 protein: CASSLLAGTEAFF

V gene: TRBV5-6
J gene: TRBJ2-1
CDR3 protein: CASSLGGNSYNEQFF

V gene: TRBV10-3
J gene: TRBJ1-2
CDR3 protein: CATTGGLRGYTF

V gene: TRBV12-3/TRBV12-4
J gene: TRBJ2-1
CDR3 protein: CASSPLGEQFF

V gene: TRBV5-5
J gene: TRBJ2-3
CDR3 protein: CASSLAPSDTQYF

V gene: TRBV11-2
J gene: TRBJ2-6
CDR3 protein: CASSLGTSGANVLTF

V gene: TRBV5-1
J gene: TRBJ1-2
CDR3 protein: CASSKRSDYGYTF

V gene: TRBV7-2
J gene: TRBJ1-2
CDR3 protein: CASSSTGTGYYGYTF

V gene: TRBV6-2/TRBV6-3
J gene: TRBJ2-1
CDR3 protein: CASSSGSFYNEQFF

V gene: TRBV20-1
J gene: TRBJ1-4
CDR3 protein: CSAEGTGWDNEKLFF

V gene: TRBV2
J gene: TRBJ2-1
CDR3 protein: CASILTGANEQFF

V gene: TRBV25-1
J gene: TRBJ2-1
CDR3 protein: CASSFRPSVQGEQFF

V gene: TRBV20-1
J gene: TRBJ1-1
CDR3 protein: CSARNGALNTEAFF

V gene: TRBV2
J gene: TRBJ1-4
CDR3 protein: CASSERGREKLFF